Presented here are 23 T cell receptor beta chains from one specimen sequenced in a study of cytomegalovirus exposure and HLA in healthy donors. In the PCR, 60 Vbeta and 13 Jbeta primers were used. TCRdb's table, derived via immunoSEQ multiplex PCR, lists solely in-frame clones and lacks some. The sample carries about 100,000 clones, less than 80% recorded once. The sequenced sample consisted of PBMCs. The receptors were sampled from a man aged 35-49 years in good health and CMV-seronegative.

V usage is TRBV18 and J usage is TRBJ1-5; 8 positions match TRBD1. The V and J ends lost 1 base and 0 bases, in that order; junction bases with no gene match: 8. The germline CDR1 and CDR2 sequences are KGHSH and LQKENI. The CDR3 covers 18 residues. The CDR3 spells CASSPQPGTGYSNQPQHF. CDR3 coding DNA: TGTGCCAGCTCACCACAGCCCGGGACAGGCTATAGCAATCAGCCCCAGCATTTT.

This clone was seen just once. The chain recombines TRBV10-3 with TRBJ2-2, with 10 bases identical to TRBD2. The CDR3 spans 16 residues. The germline V gene has CDR1 ENHRY and CDR2 SYGVKD. V gave up 4 bases and J gave up 7 bases; unmatched junction bases: 9. CDR3 DNA: TGTGCCATCAGTGCCAGCGGGGGGGCCGAGGGCGGGGAGCTGTTTTTT. It yields the protein CAISASGGAEGGELFF.

This chain joins TRBV2 and TRBJ1-2; possible D gene TRBD1, 5 bases. The germline V gene has CDR1 SNHLY and CDR2 FYNNEI. V was cut by 8 bases and J by 4 bases, with 14 bases left in between. CDR3 length: 13 residues. This CDR3 is CASQTEGFYGYTF. The CDR3 coding sequence is TGTGCCAGCCAGACAGAAGGATTCTATGGCTACACCTTC. Full variable domain (missing parts from reference TRBV2 and TRBJ1-2): EPEVTQTPSHQVTQMGQEVILRCVPISNHLYFYWYRQILGQKVEFLVSFYNNEISEKSEIFDDQFSVERPDGSNFTLKIRSTKLEDSAMYFCASQTEGFYGYTFGSGTRLTVV.

The rearrangement joins TRBV27 to TRBJ1-5, with D maybe TRBD1 (5 bases). The germline CDR1 and CDR2 sequences are MNHEY and SMNVEV (reference sequence). The V end lost 4 bases, the J end lost 7 bases, and 11 bases lay between the germline ends. The CDR3 is 13 residues long. CDR3 sequence (DNA): TGTGCCAGCAGTTCCATCGACAGACAGCCCCAGCATTTT. Its translation is CASSSIDRQPQHF.

The chain couples TRBV2 to TRBJ1-1; no firm D call. The germline V and J ends were trimmed by 3 bases and 1 base, with 6 bases remaining between them. Germline V gene sequence: CDR1 SNHLY, CDR2 FYNNEI. This CDR3 comprises 13 residues. The CDR3 loop reads CASSDSWNTEAFF. CDR3 nucleotides: TGTGCCAGCAGTGATTCGTGGAACACTGAAGCTTTCTTT.

The chain combines TRBV19 with TRBJ2-3; D is unresolved. CDR3 length: 15 residues. Trimming removed 7 bases at V and 0 bases at J, with 14 bases between. The V gene's germline CDR1 is LNHDA and CDR2 SQIVND (reference sequence). CDR3 in DNA: TGTGCCAGTACCGGTCAATATTCTAGCACAGATACGCAGTATTTT. Protein sequence: CASTGQYSSTDTQYF.

The chain's CDR3 is CASSEQGAHTGELFF. CDR3 DNA sequence: TGTGCCAGCAGTGAACAGGGGGCACACACCGGGGAGCTGTTTTTT. This chain connects TRBV28 to TRBJ2-2; 9 positions match TRBD1. The germline gives CDR1 MDHEN, CDR2 SYDVKM. V gave up 5 bases and J gave up 3 bases; unmatched junction bases: 4. This CDR3 has 15 amino acids.

The rearrangement links TRBV7-6 to TRBJ1-1; D perhaps matches TRBD1 (5 bases). The length of the CDR3 is 14 residues. Trimming took off 5 bases at V and 7 bases at J, with 17 bases between the two ends. CDR1 SGHVS and CDR2 FNYEAQ come from the germline V gene. The CDR3 nucleotides are TGTGCCAGCAGCCAGGGACCTCGGGGAGGTGAAGCTTTCTTT. This sequence encodes CASSQGPRGGEAFF. Full variable domain (rest looked up from reference TRBV7-6 and TRBJ1-1): GAGVSQSPRYKVTKRGQDVALRCDPISGHVSLYWYRQALGQGPEFLTYFNYEAQQDKSGLPNDRFSAERPEGSISTLTIQRTEQRDSAMYRCASSQGPRGGEAFFGQGTRLTVV.

Note on this clone: Additional DNA sequences in this sample encode the identical CDR3. The chain has TRBV5-1 and TRBJ1-2; D possibly corresponds to TRBD1 (5 bases). Deletions cut 2 bases from V and 8 bases from J, with 13 bases between. CDR3 length equals 13 residues. Germline CDR1 is SGHRS and CDR2 is YFSETQ. The CDR3 DNA reads TGCGCCAGCAGCTTTGGGCAGGGAGGAGGCTACACCTTC. Protein product: CASSFGQGGGYTF. The variable domain in full, with the rest retrieved from reference TRBV5-1 and TRBJ1-2, is KAGVTQTPRYLIKTRGQQVTLSCSPISGHRSVSWYQQTPGQGLQFLFEYFSETQRNKGNFPGRFSGRQFSNSRSEMNVSTLELGDSALYLCASSFGQGGGYTFGSGTRLTVV.

This CDR3 reads CASRFRGQGAYEQYF. For the CDR3, the DNA is TGCGCCAGCAGATTTAGGGGACAGGGAGCCTACGAGCAGTACTTC. The rearrangement uses TRBV5-1 and TRBJ2-7; 9 bases map to TRBD1. Germline V gene lookup returns CDR1 SGHRS and CDR2 YFSETQ. The CDR3 is 15 amino acids. The junction had 8 bases not matched to a gene; V was cut back by 5 bases and J by 2 bases.

J is TRBJ2-5 and V is TRBV25-1; 8 nucleotides line up with TRBD1. The CDR3 extends over 15 amino acids. Germline V gene sequence: CDR1 MGHDK, CDR2 SYGVNS. V lost 5 bases to trimming and J lost 5 bases; unmatched junction nucleotides: 10. In nucleotides, the CDR3 is TGTGCCAGCAGTCAACCCAGGGGGCGCGGGGAGACCCAGTACTTC. It codes for CASSQPRGRGETQYF.

Here the CDR3 reads CASTLDRKQFF. In DNA form, the CDR3 reads TGTGCCAGCACCCTGGACAGAAAGCAGTTCTTC. This sequence joins TRBV5-4 and TRBJ2-1, with a tentative D call TRBD1 (6 bases). Trimming left V 6 bases short and J 11 bases short, with 12 bases between. The CDR3 runs to 11 residues. Germline V CDR1 and CDR2: SGHNT, YYREEE (reference sequence).

J is TRBJ2-7 and V is TRBV7-9; 12 bases are a match to TRBD2. The CDR3 consists of 16 residues. In germline, CDR1 is SEHNR, CDR2 FQNEAQ (reference sequence). The CDR3 DNA follows: TGTTCCAGCAGCACCACTCTAGCGGGGGGGCTGTACGAGCAGTACGTC. Translated: CSSSTTLAGGLYEQYV.

J is TRBJ2-7 and V is TRBV7-8; weak D call: TRBD2 (6 bases). V gave up 0 bases and J gave up 4 bases, with 7 bases separating them. The CDR3 runs to 13 residues. Germline CDR1 is SGHVS and CDR2 is FQNEAQ. The CDR3 DNA reads TGTGCCAGCAGCTTAGCGGCGGGGTACGAGCAGTACGTC. Translating it yields CASSLAAGYEQYV.

This clone showed up just once. The chain has TRBV27 and TRBJ1-3, with 7 bases identical to TRBD1. V lost 4 bases and J lost 0; bases outside the gene matches: 3. The CDR3 extends over 15 amino acids. Germline CDR1 reads MNHEY; CDR2 reads SMNVEV (reference sequence). The CDR3 coding sequence is TGTGCCAGCAGTTCAGGACAGGTCTCTGGAAACACCATATATTTT. Protein: CASSSGQVSGNTIYF.

A word on this clone: Other DNA sequences in this sample translate to the same CDR3. The chain employs TRBV9 and TRBJ2-2; D may be TRBD1 (7 bases). Germline V gene sequence: CDR1 SGDLS, CDR2 YYNGEE. Trimming cost V 4 bases and J 9 bases, with 19 bases left between them. The CDR3 is 15 amino acids. The CDR3 nucleotides read TGTGCCAGCAGCCTCAGGGGGGACTTAGGCAGGGAGCTGTTTTTT. Residues: CASSLRGDLGRELFF. The full variable domain, completed using reference TRBV9 and TRBJ2-2, is DSGVTQTPKHLITATGQRVTLRCSPRSGDLSVYWYQQSLDQGLQFLIQYYNGEERAKGNILERFSAQQFPDLHSELNLSSLELGDSALYFCASSLRGDLGRELFFGEGSRLTVL.

V gene TRBV5-1 combines with J gene TRBJ2-3; 8 bases map to TRBD1. Trimming removed 2 bases from V and 0 bases from J; junction bases left unmatched: 5. Germline V gives CDR1 SGHRS, CDR2 YFSETQ. CDR3 size: 16 residues. The CDR3: CASSLPDRGSTDTQYF. The CDR3 DNA follows: TGCGCCAGCAGCTTACCTGACAGGGGTAGCACAGATACGCAGTATTTT.

This chain links TRBV10-2 with TRBJ2-3; a possible D gene is TRBD1 (5 bases). This CDR3 spans 15 amino acids. The germline V gene has CDR1 WSHSY and CDR2 SAAADI. Trimming removed 3 bases at V and 2 bases at J, with 12 bases between. CDR3 DNA sequence: TGCGCCAGCAGTGACGCGGCAGGGATCACAGATACGCAGTATTTT. It encodes CASSDAAGITDTQYF.

The genes are TRBV9 and TRBJ1-3; D may be TRBD1 (6 bases). This CDR3 region has 17 residues. Germline lookup yields CDR1 SGDLS and CDR2 YYNGEE. Trimming took off 0 bases at V and 0 bases at J, with 13 bases between the two ends. CDR3 nucleotides: TGTGCCAGCAGCGTAGGATACGGACAGACCTCTGGAAACACCATATATTTT. It translates to CASSVGYGQTSGNTIYF.

This clone was picked up one time. The V and J genes are TRBV28 and TRBJ1-5; TRBD1 matches at 11 bases. From germline, CDR1 is MDHEN and CDR2 SYDVKM. Trimming at V came to 6 bases and at J to 7 bases, leaving 8 bases not matched to a gene. CDR3 size: 15 residues. The chain's CDR3 is CASSYGTGGYQPQHF. The CDR3 coding sequence is TGTGCCAGCAGCTACGGGACAGGGGGTTACCAGCCCCAGCATTTT.

Details on this clone: The sample holds other DNA sequences that translate to the same CDR3. V usage is TRBV30 and J usage is TRBJ2-5; 7 nucleotides align to TRBD1. The CDR3 sequence is 12 residues long. The trim removed 5 bases at V and 4 bases at J, leaving 4 bases unmatched. Germline V lookup: CDR1 GTSNPN, CDR2 SVGIG (reference sequence). The CDR3 loop is CAWEGGGETQYF. In DNA form, the CDR3 reads TGTGCCTGGGAAGGGGGCGGAGAGACCCAGTACTTC.

The chain couples TRBV6-1 to TRBJ2-5; 7 bases are a match to TRBD2. The CDR3 consists of 15 residues. Trimming took 5 bases from V and 1 from J; bases not matched to a gene: 7. From germline, CDR1 is MNHNS and CDR2 SASEGT. The CDR3 nucleotides read TGTGCCAGCAGTCCGCTCTCTAGCGGCCAAGAGACCCAGTACTTC. This gives the protein CASSPLSSGQETQYF.

The V and J genes are TRBV30 and TRBJ2-3; D is possibly TRBD2 (6 bases). The CDR3 spans 14 residues. V lost 2 bases and J 4 bases, leaving 13 bases between the germline ends. Germline V lookup: CDR1 GTSNPN, CDR2 SVGIG (reference sequence). CDR3: CAWSRGLAPDTQYF. The CDR3 region has the DNA TGTGCCTGGAGTAGGGGACTCGCCCCAGATACGCAGTATTTT.